Listed below are T cell receptor beta chains from one sample, sequenced in a study of cytomegalovirus exposure and HLA in healthy donors. TCRdb's copy holds only in-frame clones and misses some; the assay was immunoSEQ multiplex PCR. The sample includes 250,000 or so clones, 85% to 90% of them seen just once. The specimen sequenced was PBMCs. Receptors were obtained from a young man in good health and CMV-seronegative. Both conserved end residues are part of each CDR3. Each record gives: V gene, CDR3 length, clone size, D gene, J gene, CDR3 protein, CDR3 DNA. D genes are given only for firm matches. The size entry is marked missing in some rows and otherwise reads once, few, many or a size class.

V: TRBV9; length: 15; size: -; D: TRBD2; J: TRBJ2-3; CDR3: CASSVGIAGTDTQYF; DNA: TGTGCCAGCAGCGTAGGAATAGCGGGGACAGATACGCAGTATTTT
V: TRBV28; length: 16; size: -; D: -; J: TRBJ2-5; CDR3: CASSQFGGGASGTQYF; DNA: TGTGCCAGCAGCCAATTTGGAGGGGGGGCATCGGGGACCCAGTACTTC
V: TRBV27; length: 13; size: -; D: -; J: TRBJ2-7; CDR3: CASSFFRGYEQYF; DNA: TGTGCCAGCAGTTTTTTCAGGGGCTACGAGCAGTACTTC
V: TRBV15; length: 13; size: -; D: -; J: TRBJ1-1; CDR3: CATSRGGFAEAFF; DNA: TGTGCCACCAGCAGGGGGGGGTTCGCTGAAGCTTTCTTT
V: TRBV7-9; length: 15; size: few; D: -; J: TRBJ2-7; CDR3: CASSGAWPNAYEQYF; DNA: TGTGCCAGCAGCGGGGCGTGGCCGAACGCCTACGAGCAGTACTTC
V: TRBV30; length: 15; size: once; D: -; J: TRBJ2-5; CDR3: CAWSSDSIPQETQYF; DNA: TGTGCCTGGAGTTCCGACTCGATCCCCCAAGAGACCCAGTACTTC
V: TRBV4-1; length: 15; size: -; D: TRBD2; J: TRBJ2-7; CDR3: CASSQERGGSYEQYF; DNA: TGCGCCAGCAGCCAAGAGCGGGGGGGTTCCTACGAGCAGTACTTC
V: TRBV19; length: 16; size: -; D: TRBD1; J: TRBJ1-4; CDR3: CASSASGTGRGEKLFF; DNA: TGTGCCAGTAGTGCTAGTGGGACAGGGAGAGGTGAAAAACTGTTTTTT
V: TRBV19; length: 17; size: -; D: -; J: TRBJ2-4; CDR3: CASSKTTGLGAKNIQYF; DNA: TGTGCCAGTAGTAAAACTACAGGGCTAGGAGCCAAAAACATTCAGTACTTC
V: TRBV20-1; length: 11; size: -; D: -; J: TRBJ2-7; CDR3: CSARTYHEQYF; DNA: TGCAGTGCTAGGACTTATCACGAGCAGTACTTC
V: TRBV11-2; length: 13; size: once; D: -; J: TRBJ2-5; CDR3: CASLSAEQETQYF; DNA: TGTGCCAGTCTGAGCGCGGAACAAGAGACCCAGTACTTC
V: TRBV6-1; length: 15; size: -; D: TRBD2; J: TRBJ2-7; CDR3: CASSDPGGAEYEQYF; DNA: TGTGCCAGCAGTGACCCGGGGGGGGCGGAGTACGAGCAGTACTTC
V: TRBV29-1; length: 14; size: once; D: -; J: TRBJ2-1; CDR3: CSVERLATYNEQFF; DNA: TGCAGCGTTGAGCGGCTAGCAACCTACAATGAGCAGTTCTTC
V: TRBV28; length: 14; size: -; D: -; J: TRBJ1-2; CDR3: CASSLWQGSYGYTF; DNA: TGTGCCAGCAGTTTATGGCAGGGGAGCTATGGCTACACCTTC
V: TRBV11-2; length: 19; size: -; D: TRBD2; J: TRBJ2-7; CDR3: CASSHLLGASGGSEYEQYF; DNA: TGTGCCAGCAGCCATCTTCTGGGGGCTAGCGGGGGCTCGGAATATGAGCAGTACTTC
V: TRBV7-8; length: 17; size: -; D: TRBD2; J: TRBJ2-2; CDR3: CASSLTSGGANTGELFF; DNA: TGTGCCAGCAGCTTAACTAGCGGGGGTGCGAACACCGGGGAGCTGTTTTTT
V: TRBV5-1; length: 14; size: once; D: TRBD2; J: TRBJ2-7; CDR3: CASSRTSGDYEQYF; DNA: TGCGCCAGCAGCAGAACTAGCGGGGACTACGAGCAGTACTTC
V: TRBV29-1; length: 13; size: -; D: -; J: TRBJ1-5; CDR3: CSVLENSNQPQHF; DNA: TGCAGCGTTCTGGAGAATAGCAATCAGCCCCAGCATTTT
V: TRBV19; length: 13; size: once; D: -; J: TRBJ2-3; CDR3: CASSGSVMDTQYF; DNA: TGTGCCAGTAGTGGCTCCGTGATGGATACGCAGTATTTT